This TCR beta chain was identified during a study of blood T cells in healthy people across ages. About the research overall: Template switching captured about one barcoded beta molecule per two T cells. Study-wide results and limits: Estimated diversity across one million T cells was deemed an underestimate.

A second PCR, run for roughly 7 to 11 cycles, used a sample-barcoded 5' primer plus a J-beta primer mix. A single record per CDR3 protein comes from TCRdb applying MiXCR to the 5' RACE reads. In the table there are hundreds of thousands of distinct CDR3 sequences, around 31% of which are singletons. This clonotype was counted between two and nine times. The target antigen is unknown. V was cut by 2 bases and J by 6 bases, with 10 bases left in between. Per the germline V gene, CDR1 is MNHEY and CDR2 is SVGEGT. CDR3 length: 13 amino acids. Samples had at least 7 million PBMCs isolated from them. This clonotype was sampled from an elderly woman in good health. What was sequenced was blood. The chain is built from TRBV6-2 or TRBV6-3 and TRBJ1-1, with D tentatively TRBD1 (6 bases). DNA for the CDR3: TGTGCCAGCAGTTACCAGGGGCTCGCTGAAGCTTTCTTT. Translating gives CASSYQGLAEAFF.